One T cell receptor (beta chain) is described in this entry. This specimen comes from a study of identical twins. TCRdb re-analysed the 5' RACE reads in MiXCR, keeping a single row per CDR3 protein. The table has over 500,000 distinct CDR3 sequences, 20% to 25% seen once. This sample was shared with a second study, whose subject was T cells expressing NK-cell markers.

The sequence derives from a young woman in good health. Input material: CD4+ T cells sorted from blood.

CDR3 residues: CASSLLDRGGSPLHF. In DNA, the CDR3 is TGTGCCAGCAGCTTACTAGACAGGGGGGGATCACCCCTCCACTTT. The rearrangement joins TRBV7-2 to TRBJ1-6; TRBD1 aligns across 9 bases. The CDR3 consists of 15 residues. V lost 2 bases, J lost 10 bases, and 6 bases stayed unmatched. Germline V lookup: CDR1 SGHTA, CDR2 FQGNSA.